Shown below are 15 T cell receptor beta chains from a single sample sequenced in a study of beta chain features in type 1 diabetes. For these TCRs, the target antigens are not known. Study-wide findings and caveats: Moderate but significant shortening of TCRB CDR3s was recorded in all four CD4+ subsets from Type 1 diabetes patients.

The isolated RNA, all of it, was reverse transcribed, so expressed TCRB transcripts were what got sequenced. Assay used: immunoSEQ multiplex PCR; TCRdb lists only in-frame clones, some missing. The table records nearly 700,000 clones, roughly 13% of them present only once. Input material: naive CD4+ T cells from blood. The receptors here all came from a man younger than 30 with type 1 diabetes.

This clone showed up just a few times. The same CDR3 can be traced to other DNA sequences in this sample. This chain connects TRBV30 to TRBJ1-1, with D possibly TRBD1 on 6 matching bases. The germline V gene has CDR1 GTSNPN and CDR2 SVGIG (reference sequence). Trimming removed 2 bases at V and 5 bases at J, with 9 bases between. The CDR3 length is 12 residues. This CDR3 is CAWSITGTEAFF. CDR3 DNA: TGTGCCTGGAGTATTACAGGGACTGAAGCTTTCTTT. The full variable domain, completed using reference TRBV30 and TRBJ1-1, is SQTIHQWPATLVQPVGSPLSLECTVEGTSNPNLYWYRQAAGRGLQLLFYSVGIGQISSEVPQNLSASRPQDRQFILSSKKLLLSDSGFYLCAWSITGTEAFFGQGTRLTVV.

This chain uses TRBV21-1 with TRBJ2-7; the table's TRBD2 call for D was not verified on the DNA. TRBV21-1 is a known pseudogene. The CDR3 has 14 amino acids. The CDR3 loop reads CASSRRTGVYEQYF. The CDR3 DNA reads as TGTGCCAGCAGCCGGCGGACTGGAGTCTACGAGCAGTACTTC.

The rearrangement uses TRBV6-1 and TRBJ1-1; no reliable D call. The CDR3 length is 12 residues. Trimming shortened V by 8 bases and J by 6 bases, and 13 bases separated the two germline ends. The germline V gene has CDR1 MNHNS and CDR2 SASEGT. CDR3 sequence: CASLGGRAEAFF. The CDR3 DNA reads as TGTGCCAGCCTGGGAGGGAGAGCTGAAGCTTTCTTT.

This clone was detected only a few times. The CDR3 spells CASSLSVQDPIYEQYF. CDR3 sequence (DNA): TGTGCCAGCAGTCTCTCCGTACAGGACCCTATCTACGAGCAGTACTTC. The rearrangement joins TRBV5-4 to TRBJ2-7, with D perhaps TRBD1 (5 bases). V lost 5 bases and J 3 bases, leaving 21 bases between the germline ends. The germline V gene encodes CDR1 SGHNT and CDR2 YYREEE (reference sequence). The CDR3 spans 16 residues.

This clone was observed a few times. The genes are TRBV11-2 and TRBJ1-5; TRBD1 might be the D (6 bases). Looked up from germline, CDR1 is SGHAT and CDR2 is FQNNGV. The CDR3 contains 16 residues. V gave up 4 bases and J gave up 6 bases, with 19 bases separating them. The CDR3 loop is CASSSVRGARGQPQHF. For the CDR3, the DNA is TGTGCCAGCAGCTCGGTACGGGGGGCGCGTGGTCAGCCCCAGCATTTT.

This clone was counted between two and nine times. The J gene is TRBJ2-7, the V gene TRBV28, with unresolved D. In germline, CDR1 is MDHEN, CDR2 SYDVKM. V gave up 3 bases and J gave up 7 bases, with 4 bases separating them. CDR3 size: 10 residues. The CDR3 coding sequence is TGTGCCAGCAGTTTGAGGGAGCAGTACTTC. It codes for CASSLREQYF. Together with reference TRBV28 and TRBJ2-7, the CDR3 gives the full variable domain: DVKVTQSSRYLVKRTGEKVFLECVQDMDHENMFWYRQDPGLGLRLIYFSYDVKMKEKGDIPEGYSVSREKKERFSLILESASTNQTSMYLCASSLREQYFGPGTRLTVT.

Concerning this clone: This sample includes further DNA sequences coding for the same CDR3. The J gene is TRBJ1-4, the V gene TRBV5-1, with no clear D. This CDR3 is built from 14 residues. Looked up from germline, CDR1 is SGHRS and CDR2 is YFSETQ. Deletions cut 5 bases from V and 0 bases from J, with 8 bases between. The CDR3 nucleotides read TGCGCCAGCAGTTCGACTGCAACTAATGAAAAACTGTTTTTT. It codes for CASSSTATNEKLFF.

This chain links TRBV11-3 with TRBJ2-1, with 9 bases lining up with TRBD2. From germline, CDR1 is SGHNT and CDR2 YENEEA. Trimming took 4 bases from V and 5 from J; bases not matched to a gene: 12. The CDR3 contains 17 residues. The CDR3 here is CASSSLVIAGENNEQFF. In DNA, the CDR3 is TGTGCCAGCAGCTCCCTCGTGATAGCGGGGGAAAACAATGAGCAGTTCTTC.

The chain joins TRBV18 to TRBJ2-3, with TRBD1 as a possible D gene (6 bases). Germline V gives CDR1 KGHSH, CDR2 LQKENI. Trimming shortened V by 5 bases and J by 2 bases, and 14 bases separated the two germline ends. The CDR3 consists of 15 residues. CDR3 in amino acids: CASSKRGQITDTQYF. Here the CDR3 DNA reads TGTGCCAGCTCAAAGCGCGGACAGATCACAGATACGCAGTATTTT.

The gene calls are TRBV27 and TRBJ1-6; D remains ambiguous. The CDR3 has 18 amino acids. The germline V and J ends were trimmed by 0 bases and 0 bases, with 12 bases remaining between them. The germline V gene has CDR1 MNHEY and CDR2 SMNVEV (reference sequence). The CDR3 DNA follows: TGTGCCAGCAGTTTATCCACGGGAAAATACTCCTATAATTCACCCCTCCACTTT. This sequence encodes CASSLSTGKYSYNSPLHF.

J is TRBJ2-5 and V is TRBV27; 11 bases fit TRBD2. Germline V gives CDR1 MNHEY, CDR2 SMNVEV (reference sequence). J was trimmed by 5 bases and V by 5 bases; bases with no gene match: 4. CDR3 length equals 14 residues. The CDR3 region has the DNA TGTGCCAGCAGTCCCCGACTAGCGGGGGAGACCCAGTACTTC. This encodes CASSPRLAGETQYF.

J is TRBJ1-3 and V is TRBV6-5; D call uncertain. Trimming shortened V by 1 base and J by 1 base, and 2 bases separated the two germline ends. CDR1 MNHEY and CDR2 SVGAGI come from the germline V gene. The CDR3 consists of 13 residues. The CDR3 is CASSYFSGNTIYF. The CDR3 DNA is TGTGCCAGCAGTTACTTTTCTGGAAACACCATATATTTT.

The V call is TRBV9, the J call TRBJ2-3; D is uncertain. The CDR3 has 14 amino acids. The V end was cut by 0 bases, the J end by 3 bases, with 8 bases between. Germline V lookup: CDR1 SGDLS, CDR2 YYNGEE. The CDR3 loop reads CASSVVPQTDTQYF. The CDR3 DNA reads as TGTGCCAGCAGCGTAGTTCCCCAAACAGATACGCAGTATTTT. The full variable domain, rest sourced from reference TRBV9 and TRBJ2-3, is DSGVTQTPKHLITATGQRVTLRCSPRSGDLSVYWYQQSLDQGLQFLIQYYNGEERAKGNILERFSAQQFPDLHSELNLSSLELGDSALYFCASSVVPQTDTQYFGPGTRLTVL.

The DNA for the CDR3 is TGTGCCAGCGGGTCGGGGAGTAACTATGGCTACACCTTC. It specifies CASGSGSNYGYTF. V gene TRBV13 combines with J gene TRBJ1-2, with D hard to call. V lost 8 bases to trimming and J lost 1 base, with 11 bases between them. Germline CDR1 and CDR2: PRHDT and FYEKMQ (reference sequence). This CDR3 is built from 13 residues. Full variable domain (remainder filled in from reference TRBV13 and TRBJ1-2): AAGVIQSPRHLIKEKRETATLKCYPIPRHDTVYWYQQGPGQDPQFLISFYEKMQSDKGSIPDRFSAQQFSDYHSELNMSSLELGDSALYFCASGSGSNYGYTFGSGTRLTVV.

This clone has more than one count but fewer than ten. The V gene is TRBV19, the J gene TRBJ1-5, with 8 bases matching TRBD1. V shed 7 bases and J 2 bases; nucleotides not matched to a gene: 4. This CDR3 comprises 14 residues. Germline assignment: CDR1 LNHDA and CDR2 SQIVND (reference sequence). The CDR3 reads CASMATGGNQPQHF. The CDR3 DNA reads TGTGCCAGTATGGCGACAGGGGGCAATCAGCCCCAGCATTTT.